The present entry profiles one T cell receptor (beta chain) with its context. The antigen remains undetermined. The assay was immunoSEQ multiplex PCR, and TCRdb's table has in-frame clones only and misses some. The sample includes around 110,000 clones, approximately 90% of them seen just once. The entry originates in a study of T cell responses to AZD1222 COVID-19 vaccine. The study's findings and limits: Spike-wide vaccine-associated CD4 TCRs dominated at 160-218 and 743-854. Within unmutated variant regions lay the reported targets of nearly half of spike-specific TCRs. Females outnumbered males among donors, who were mostly white British; clonal diversity was possibly underestimated.

The CDR3 spans 13 residues. Trimming removed 4 bases from V and 3 bases from J, with 11 bases in between. CDR1 is SGHRS and CDR2 is YFSETQ in the germline V gene. The material sequenced was peripheral blood, taken 28 days after the second AZD1222 dose. The chain is built from TRBV5-1 and TRBJ2-7, with D possibly TRBD2 on 6 matching bases. The TCR comes from an adult who received the AZD1222 COVID-19 vaccine. CDR3 loop: CASSGGAYYEQYF. CDR3 DNA sequence: TGCGCCAGCAGCGGCGGGGCCTACTACGAGCAGTACTTC.